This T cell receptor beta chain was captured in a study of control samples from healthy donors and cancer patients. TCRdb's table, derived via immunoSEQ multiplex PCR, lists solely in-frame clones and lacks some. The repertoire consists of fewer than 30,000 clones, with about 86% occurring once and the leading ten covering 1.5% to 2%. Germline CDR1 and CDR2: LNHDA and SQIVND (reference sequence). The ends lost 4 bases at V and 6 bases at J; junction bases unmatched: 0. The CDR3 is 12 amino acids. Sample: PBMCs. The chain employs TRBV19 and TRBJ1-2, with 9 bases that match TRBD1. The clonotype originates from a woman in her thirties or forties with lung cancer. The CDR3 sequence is CASSRQGDGYTF. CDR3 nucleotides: TGTGCCAGTAGTAGACAGGGGGATGGCTACACCTTC.